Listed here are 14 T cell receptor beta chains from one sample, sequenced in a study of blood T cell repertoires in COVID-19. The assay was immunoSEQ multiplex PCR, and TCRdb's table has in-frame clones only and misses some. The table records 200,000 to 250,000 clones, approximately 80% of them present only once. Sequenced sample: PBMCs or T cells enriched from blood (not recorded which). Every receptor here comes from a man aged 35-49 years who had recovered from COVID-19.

For the CDR3, the DNA is TGTGCCAGCAGGACTAGCGGGGCCTACAATGAGCAGTTCTTC. It yields the protein CASRTSGAYNEQFF. The rearrangement joins TRBV6-5 to TRBJ2-1, with 11 nucleotides matching TRBD2. Losses at the gene ends were 6 bases for V and 2 bases for J; bases not matched to a gene: 0. Per the germline V gene, CDR1 is MNHEY and CDR2 is SVGAGI. The CDR3 is 14 residues long.

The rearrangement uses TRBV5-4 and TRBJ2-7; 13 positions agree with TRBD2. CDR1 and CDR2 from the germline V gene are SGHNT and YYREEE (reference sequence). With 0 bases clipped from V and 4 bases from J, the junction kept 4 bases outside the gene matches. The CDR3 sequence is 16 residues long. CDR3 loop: CASSLGLAGGGYEQYF. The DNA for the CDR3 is TGTGCCAGCAGCTTGGGACTAGCGGGAGGTGGATACGAGCAGTACTTC. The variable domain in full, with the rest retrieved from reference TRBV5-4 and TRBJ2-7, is ETGVTQSPTHLIKTRGQQVTLRCSSQSGHNTVSWYQQALGQGPQFIFQYYREEENGRGNFPPRFSGLQFPNYSSELNVNALELDDSALYLCASSLGLAGGGYEQYFGPGTRLTVT.

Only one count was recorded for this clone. The CDR3 bases are TGTGCCAGCAGTGAAGGGTGGTCCTCGTTCAGGGAGCAGTTCTTC. This gives the protein CASSEGWSSFREQFF. The chain combines TRBV6-1 with TRBJ2-1, with D unclear. Germline lookup yields CDR1 MNHNS and CDR2 SASEGT. Trimming stripped 1 base from V and 10 bases from J, with 17 bases between. The CDR3 totals 15 residues.

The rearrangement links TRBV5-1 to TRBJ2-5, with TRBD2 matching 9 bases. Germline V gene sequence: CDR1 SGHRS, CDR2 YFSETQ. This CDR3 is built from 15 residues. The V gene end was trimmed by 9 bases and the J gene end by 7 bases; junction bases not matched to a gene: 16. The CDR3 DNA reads TGCGCCACCGGCAGGAGCGGGGGGCAAAGGGGGACCCAGTACTTC. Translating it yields CATGRSGGQRGTQYF.

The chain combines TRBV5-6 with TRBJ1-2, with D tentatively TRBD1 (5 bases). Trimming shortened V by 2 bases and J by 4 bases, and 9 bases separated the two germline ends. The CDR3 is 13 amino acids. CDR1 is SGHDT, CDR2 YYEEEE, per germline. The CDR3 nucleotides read TGTGCCAGCAGCTTTTGGGGCCTCTATGGCTACACCTTC. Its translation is CASSFWGLYGYTF.

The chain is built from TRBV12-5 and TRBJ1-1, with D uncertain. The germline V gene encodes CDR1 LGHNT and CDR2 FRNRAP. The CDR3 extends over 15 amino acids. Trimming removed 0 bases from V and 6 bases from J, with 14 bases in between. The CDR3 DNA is TGTGCTAGTGGTTTGGTACTCTCGGGGAGCGCTGAAGCTTTCTTT. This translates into CASGLVLSGSAEAFF. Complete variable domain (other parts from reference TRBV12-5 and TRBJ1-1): DARVTQTPRHKVTEMGQEVTMRCQPILGHNTVFWYRQTMMQGLELLAYFRNRAPLDDSGMPKDRFSAEMPDATLATLKIQPSEPRDSAVYFCASGLVLSGSAEAFFGQGTRLTVV.

The CDR3 DNA follows: TGTGCCAGCAGTCAACTTTTTATCCAGGGTACTCGCGGCTACACCTTC. This translates into CASSQLFIQGTRGYTF. This chain joins TRBV6-4 and TRBJ1-2, with a possible D match to TRBD1 (5 bases). Germline V CDR1 and CDR2: MRHNA, SNTAGT. The CDR3 runs to 16 residues. V gave up 5 bases and J gave up 8 bases, with 24 bases separating them.

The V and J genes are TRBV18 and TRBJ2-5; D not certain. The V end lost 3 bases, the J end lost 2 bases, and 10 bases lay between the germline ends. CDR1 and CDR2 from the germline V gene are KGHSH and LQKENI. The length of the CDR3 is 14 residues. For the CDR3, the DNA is TGTGCCAGCTCACCGTACGGTACTCAAGAGACCCAGTACTTC. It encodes CASSPYGTQETQYF.

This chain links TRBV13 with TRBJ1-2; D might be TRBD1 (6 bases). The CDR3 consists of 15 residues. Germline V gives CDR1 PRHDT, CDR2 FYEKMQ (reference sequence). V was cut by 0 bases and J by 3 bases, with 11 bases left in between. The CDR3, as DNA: TGTGCCAGCAGCTTAGGCCCACAGGGTCACTATGGCTACACCTTC. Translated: CASSLGPQGHYGYTF.

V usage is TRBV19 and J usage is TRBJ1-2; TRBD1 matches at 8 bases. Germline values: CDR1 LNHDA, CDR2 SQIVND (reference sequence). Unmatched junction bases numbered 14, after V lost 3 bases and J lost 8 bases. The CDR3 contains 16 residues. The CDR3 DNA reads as TGTGCCAGTAGTATCCTCGGGACAGGCCTTAATGGAGGCTACACCTTC. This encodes CASSILGTGLNGGYTF.

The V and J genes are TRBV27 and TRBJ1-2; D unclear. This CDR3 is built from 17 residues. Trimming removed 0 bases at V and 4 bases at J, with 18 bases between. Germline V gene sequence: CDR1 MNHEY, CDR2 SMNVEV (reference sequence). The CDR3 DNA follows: TGTGCCAGCAGTTTATCGGGTATGGAGGGTTTGAGCTATGGCTACACCTTC. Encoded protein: CASSLSGMEGLSYGYTF.

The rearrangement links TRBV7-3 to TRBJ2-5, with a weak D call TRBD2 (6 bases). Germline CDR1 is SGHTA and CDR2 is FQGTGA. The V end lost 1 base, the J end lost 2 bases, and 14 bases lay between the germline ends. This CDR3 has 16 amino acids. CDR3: CASSLNSAGPQETQYF. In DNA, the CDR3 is TGTGCCAGCAGCTTAAATTCCGCGGGACCACAAGAGACCCAGTACTTC.

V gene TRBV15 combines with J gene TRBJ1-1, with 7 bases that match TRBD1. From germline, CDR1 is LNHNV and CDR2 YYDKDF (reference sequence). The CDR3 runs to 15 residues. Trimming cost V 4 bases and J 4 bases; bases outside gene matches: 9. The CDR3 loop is CATSTRQGSVTEAFF. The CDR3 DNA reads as TGTGCCACCAGCACCAGACAGGGAAGTGTCACTGAAGCTTTCTTT.

The CDR3 region has the DNA TGTGCCACCAGTGCCATGACAGGGGGCGCGGAGACCCAGTACTTC. This translates into CATSAMTGGAETQYF. The chain combines TRBV24-1 with TRBJ2-5; TRBD1 matches 10 bases. CDR1 is KGHDR and CDR2 is SFDVKD in the germline V gene. This CDR3 contains 15 residues. Trimming cost V 5 bases and J 5 bases; bases outside gene matches: 7.